Reported below is one T cell receptor beta chain. The sample comes from a study of blood T cell repertoires in COVID-19. Study at large: PBMCs, B-cell-depleted T cells, or T cells were the source of the cDNA or gDNA that made up the material.

Source study methods: Using reference gene primer amplification, nucleated cell counts were estimated. Here immunoSEQ multiplex PCR was the method, and the copy in TCRdb shows in-frame clones only, minus some. V, J and clone size are those of that table, while D and trimming were read from the DNA. The data contain 200,000 to 250,000 clones, over 75% of them seen just once; the ten biggest clones take up 9.5% to 13%. The clonotype originates from a man aged 50 or older with COVID-19, enrolled during active disease. The sequenced sample was peripheral blood.

Written as DNA, the CDR3 is TGTGCCAGTACCCCACGGGGATCTGGAAACACCATATATTTT. Amino acid sequence: CASTPRGSGNTIYF. The chain joins TRBV19 to TRBJ1-3; D uncertain. CDR1 and CDR2 (germline): LNHDA, SQIVND (reference sequence). With 7 bases removed from V and 1 base from J, the gap between germline ends came to 11 bases. The CDR3 extends over 14 amino acids. The full variable domain, with the rest looked up from reference TRBV19 and TRBJ1-3, is DGGITQSPKYLFRKEGQNVTLSCEQNLNHDAMYWYRQDPGQGLRLIYYSQIVNDFQKGDIAEGYSVSREKKESFPLTVTSAQKNPTAFYLCASTPRGSGNTIYFGEGSWLTVV.